The 6 T cell receptor beta chains in this list originate from one sample, sequenced in a study of PD-1 blockade in classical Hodgkin lymphoma. The assay was immunoSEQ multiplex PCR, and TCRdb's table has in-frame clones only and misses some. The sample lists tens of thousands of clones, around 80% seen once, with around 15% in the top ten. No patient escaped relapse after autologous stem cell transplantation, and brentuximab vedotin exposure varied. Source: peripheral blood mononuclear cells (PBMCs), taken at baseline. Source of these receptors: a human donor with classical Hodgkin lymphoma.

The table lists this clone with a few counts. This chain uses TRBV2 with TRBJ1-6, with a possible D match to TRBD1 (6 bases). In germline, CDR1 is SNHLY, CDR2 FYNNEI. The CDR3 has 14 amino acids. The V and J ends lost 7 bases and 10 bases respectively, with 17 bases between them. The CDR3 DNA sequence: TGTGCCAGCACTAAGGACAGTTTATTCTCACCCCTCCACTTT. It specifies CASTKDSLFSPLHF.

The rearrangement uses TRBV19 and TRBJ2-3; perhaps TRBD2 as D (6 bases). Germline lookup yields CDR1 LNHDA and CDR2 SQIVND (reference sequence). The CDR3 has 14 amino acids. DNA for the CDR3: TGTGCGAGTGGCGGGCGGGGTTCTACAGATACGCAGTATTTT. It translates to CASGGRGSTDTQYF.

CDR3 bases: TGTGCCATCACCGGGACAGGTACTAACTATGGCTACACCTTC. Amino acids: CAITGTGTNYGYTF. The rearrangement joins TRBV10-3 to TRBJ1-2; 8 bases are shared with TRBD1. Germline-derived CDR1 and CDR2 are ENHRY and SYGVKD. This CDR3 has 14 residues. Trimming at V came to 7 bases and at J to 0 bases, leaving 4 bases not matched to a gene.

The chain combines TRBV6-5 with TRBJ2-3, with D uncertain. The germline V gene has CDR1 MNHEY and CDR2 SVGAGI. This CDR3 is 15 amino acids long. V lost 2 bases and J 1 base, leaving 10 bases between the germline ends. CDR3 protein: CASSYVAGGTDTQYF. CDR3 nucleotide sequence: TGTGCCAGCAGTTACGTAGCAGGCGGCACAGATACGCAGTATTTT.

V usage is TRBV29-1 and J usage is TRBJ2-3; 7 bases line up with TRBD1. Germline CDR1 is SQVTM and CDR2 is ANQGSEA. After removal of 0 bases from V and 3 bases from J, the junction contained 9 bases not matched to a gene. The CDR3 sequence is 16 residues long. The CDR3 DNA follows: TGCAGCGTTGAAGATCAGGGGGACAGAGGAACAGATACGCAGTATTTT. Translating gives CSVEDQGDRGTDTQYF.

The chain carries TRBV5-1 and TRBJ2-7; D gene ambiguous. The germline gives CDR1 SGHRS, CDR2 YFSETQ. V lost 2 bases and J lost 2, with 5 bases in between. This CDR3 is built from 12 residues. CDR3 coding DNA: TGCGCCAGCAGCTTAAGACCCTACGAGCAGTACTTC. Translating it yields CASSLRPYEQYF.